A selection of T cell receptor beta chains follows, all from one sample in a study of identical twins. Using its own MiXCR run on the 5' RACE reads, TCRdb lists one record per CDR3 protein. The sample carries hundreds of thousands of distinct CDR3 sequences, 8% to 9% recorded once. These sequences were also reported in another study, on yellow fever vaccine responses in identical twins.

The sequenced material came from PBMCs. These receptors originate from a woman between 18 and 29 years old in good health. The CDR3 runs from the conserved cysteine through the conserved F or W. Fields, in order: D gene, V gene, clone size, CDR3 length, J gene, CDR3 protein, CDR3 DNA. The D gene is left open where the match is weak. Only some rows state a clone size, as once, few, many or a class for expanded clones.

-	TRBV29-1	many	12	TRBJ1-2	CSVETGIYGYTF	TGCAGCGTTGAAACAGGGATCTATGGCTACACCTTC
-	TRBV3-1	few	14	TRBJ1-4	CASSQVGANEKLFF	TGTGCCAGCAGCCAAGTGGGGGCTAATGAAAAACTGTTTTTT
-	TRBV11-2	-	14	TRBJ2-5	CASSLRGASETQYF	TGTGCCAGCAGCTTGAGGGGGGCGTCGGAGACCCAGTACTTC
-	TRBV29-1	-	13	TRBJ1-3	CSVEVVVGNTIYF	TGCAGCGTTGAAGTAGTCGTGGGAAACACCATATATTTT
-	TRBV6-5	-	17	TRBJ2-7	CASSSSRGRREPYEQYF	TGTGCCAGCAGTTCTTCCCGCGGGCGCCGGGAGCCCTACGAGCAGTACTTC
-	TRBV6-5	few	15	TRBJ1-1	CASSYSELGGTEAFF	TGTGCCAGCAGTTACTCGGAACTTGGGGGCACTGAAGCTTTCTTT
TRBD2	TRBV4-3	few	16	TRBJ2-1	CASSEDVAGEGNEQFF	TGCGCCAGCAGCGAAGACGTAGCGGGAGAGGGAAATGAGCAGTTCTTC
-	TRBV12-3/TRBV12-4	-	14	TRBJ1-5	CASSPGLENQPQHF	TGTGCCAGCAGTCCAGGGTTGGAGAATCAGCCCCAGCATTTT
-	TRBV4-1	-	15	TRBJ1-5	CASSPTENSNQPQHF	TGCGCCAGCAGCCCAACAGAAAATAGCAATCAGCCCCAGCATTTT
-	TRBV10-3	few	15	TRBJ2-7	CAISESDGQTYEQYF	TGTGCCATCAGTGAGTCCGATGGACAGACCTACGAGCAGTACTTC
-	TRBV7-2	-	16	TRBJ2-3	CASSARGTPGTDTQYF	TGTGCCAGCAGCGCTAGGGGGACCCCCGGAACAGATACGCAGTATTTT
TRBD2	TRBV27	-	18	TRBJ2-1	CASSLGLGTSGTYNEQFF	TGTGCCAGCAGTTTAGGCCTCGGGACTAGCGGGACCTACAATGAGCAGTTCTTC
-	TRBV21-1	-	17	TRBJ2-1	CASSGQTPSYSYNEQFF	TGTGCCAGCAGCGGACAGACTCCTTCCTACTCCTACAATGAGCAGTTCTTC
-	TRBV7-9	once	12	TRBJ2-5	CTSSLKGETQYF	TGTACCAGCAGCTTAAAGGGAGAGACCCAGTACTTC
-	TRBV2	-	12	TRBJ2-7	CASRESLYEQYF	TGTGCCAGCAGAGAATCCCTCTACGAGCAGTACTTC
TRBD1	TRBV14	-	17	TRBJ2-1	CASSQDSMTGLYNEQFF	TGTGCCAGCAGCCAGGACAGCATGACAGGGCTCTACAATGAGCAGTTCTTC
-	TRBV18	few	14	TRBJ2-7	CASSPRPGTDEQYF	TGTGCCAGCTCACCACGCCCAGGTACTGACGAGCAGTACTTC
TRBD1	TRBV5-1	-	15	TRBJ2-2	CASSQGQGSAGELFF	TGCGCCAGCAGTCAGGGACAGGGGTCGGCCGGGGAGCTGTTTTTT
TRBD1	TRBV5-1	-	16	TRBJ2-7	CASSLLDRGLRDEQYF	TGCGCCAGCAGCCTACTCGACAGGGGGCTTAGGGACGAGCAGTACTTC
TRBD1	TRBV29-1	few	16	TRBJ2-3	CSVEVGVQGVTDTQYF	TGCAGCGTTGAGGTCGGGGTACAGGGGGTAACAGATACGCAGTATTTT
-	TRBV4-3	-	16	TRBJ2-1	CASSQDWKGSYNEQFF	TGCGCCAGCAGCCAAGATTGGAAGGGGTCCTACAATGAGCAGTTCTTC
TRBD2	TRBV15	many	18	TRBJ2-2	CATSRGGAGGPDTGELFF	TGTGCCACCAGCAGAGGTGGAGCGGGAGGGCCCGACACCGGGGAGCTGTTTTTT
-	TRBV4-2	few	18	TRBJ2-5	CASSQTPHPSGHQETQYF	TGTGCCAGCAGCCAAACCCCCCACCCCAGCGGACATCAAGAGACCCAGTACTTC
TRBD2	TRBV7-2	-	14	TRBJ2-5	CASSFLLSVPGGYF	TGTGCCAGCAGCTTTCTCTTAAGCGTCCCGGGGGGGTACTTC
TRBD1	TRBV3-1	-	17	TRBJ2-3	CASSHTGTGDSTDTQYF	TGTGCCAGCAGCCATACCGGGACAGGGGATAGCACAGATACGCAGTATTTT
-	TRBV5-1	many	14	TRBJ1-1	CASSLFGVNTEAFF	TGCGCCAGCAGCTTGTTTGGGGTGAACACTGAAGCTTTCTTT
-	TRBV21-1	many	16	TRBJ2-7	CASSNLTTGGSYEQYF	TGTGCCAGCAGTAACCTGACGACAGGGGGATCCTACGAGCAGTACTTC
-	TRBV15	many	15	TRBJ2-3	CATSRGAGDADTQYF	TGTGCCACCAGCAGGGGGGCGGGGGACGCAGATACGCAGTATTTT
-	TRBV27	-	18	TRBJ2-7	CASSFRLQGGREVYEQYF	TGTGCCAGCAGTTTCCGCCTCCAGGGGGGGCGGGAGGTCTACGAGCAGTACTTC
TRBD1	TRBV5-1	few	14	TRBJ1-1	CASSVNRGNTEAFF	TGCGCCAGCAGCGTAAACAGGGGGAACACTGAAGCTTTCTTT
-	TRBV12-3/TRBV12-4	-	15	TRBJ1-3	CASNSPSSSGNTIYF	TGTGCCAGCAACAGCCCGTCCAGCTCTGGAAACACCATATATTTT
-	TRBV5-1	-	13	TRBJ1-4	CASSLALREKLFF	TGCGCCAGCAGCTTGGCATTGCGTGAAAAACTGTTTTTT
-	TRBV3-1	-	14	TRBJ1-6	CASSQDLGSLPIHF	TGTGCCAGCAGCCAAGATCTAGGCTCTTTACCAATCCACTTT
-	TRBV15	-	16	TRBJ2-6	CATSRDNYSGANVLIF	TGTGCCACCAGCAGAGATAATTACTCTGGGGCCAACGTCCTGATTTTC
TRBD1	TRBV7-8	many	17	TRBJ2-1	CASSASSSTGFYNEQFF	TGTGCCAGCAGCGCATCCTCGTCGACAGGGTTCTACAATGAGCAGTTCTTC
-	TRBV12-3/TRBV12-4	-	15	TRBJ2-7	CASSFSGVGTYEQYF	TGTGCCAGCAGTTTTTCAGGAGTGGGCACCTACGAGCAGTACTTC
TRBD1	TRBV5-1	once	12	TRBJ1-1	CASSSDRVEAFF	TGCGCCAGCAGCTCGGACAGGGTAGAAGCTTTCTTT
TRBD1	TRBV20-1	-	12	TRBJ2-5	CSATDRVETQYF	TGCAGTGCCACCGACAGGGTCGAGACCCAGTACTTC
TRBD2	TRBV27	-	18	TRBJ2-7	CASSLSLLLAGASYEQYF	TGTGCCAGCAGTTTATCCCTCCTACTAGCGGGGGCCTCCTACGAGCAGTACTTC
-	TRBV10-3	-	14	TRBJ1-1	CAISDSPSGFEAFF	TGTGCCATCAGTGACTCGCCTTCAGGGTTTGAAGCTTTCTTT
-	TRBV29-1	many	14	TRBJ2-2	CSVVQDANTGELFF	TGCAGCGTCGTACAGGACGCGAACACCGGGGAGCTGTTTTTT
TRBD1	TRBV5-1	-	15	TRBJ2-7	CASSPGQGSSYEQYF	TGCGCCAGCAGCCCTGGACAGGGGAGCTCCTACGAGCAGTACTTC
TRBD1	TRBV3-1	-	15	TRBJ2-2	CASSHGNRGTGELFF	TGTGCCAGCAGCCACGGAAACAGGGGCACCGGGGAGCTGTTTTTT
-	TRBV20-1	few	13	TRBJ2-7	CSARRGVSYEQYF	TGCAGTGCCCGCAGGGGGGTCTCCTACGAGCAGTACTTC
TRBD2	TRBV6-2/TRBV6-3	-	16	TRBJ2-5	CASRADVAGEGETQYF	TGTGCCAGCAGGGCCGACGTAGCGGGAGAGGGGGAGACCCAGTACTTC
TRBD1	TRBV7-2	many	13	TRBJ2-7	CASSLFSTGERYF	TGTGCCAGCAGCTTATTTAGCACAGGGGAACGGTACTTC
-	TRBV12-3/TRBV12-4	few	17	TRBJ1-1	CASSLMGRFSVNTEAFF	TGTGCCAGCAGTTTAATGGGGAGGTTTAGTGTGAACACTGAAGCTTTCTTT